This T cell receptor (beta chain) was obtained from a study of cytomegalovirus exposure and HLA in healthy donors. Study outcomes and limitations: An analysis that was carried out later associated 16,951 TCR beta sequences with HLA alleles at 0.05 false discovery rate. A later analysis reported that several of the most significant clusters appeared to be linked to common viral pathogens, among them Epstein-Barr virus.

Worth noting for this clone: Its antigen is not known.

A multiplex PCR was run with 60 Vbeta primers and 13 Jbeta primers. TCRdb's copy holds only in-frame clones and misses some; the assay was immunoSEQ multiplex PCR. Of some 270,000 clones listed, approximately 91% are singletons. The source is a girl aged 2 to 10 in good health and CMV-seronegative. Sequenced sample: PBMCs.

CDR3 amino acids: CASSLATVNTEAFF. CDR3 bases: TGTGCCAGCAGCTTAGCCACGGTGAACACTGAAGCTTTCTTT. The gene calls are TRBV7-9 and TRBJ1-1; D unclear. Trimming took off 0 bases at V and 0 bases at J, with 5 bases between the two ends. The CDR3 covers 14 residues. Germline CDR1 SEHNR, CDR2 FQNEAQ (reference sequence). The full variable domain, with the rest looked up from reference TRBV7-9 and TRBJ1-1, is DTGVSQNPRHKITKRGQNVTFRCDPISEHNRLYWYRQTLGQGPEFLTYFQNEAQLEKSRLLSDRFSAERPKGSFSTLEIQRTEQGDSAMYLCASSLATVNTEAFFGQGTRLTVV.